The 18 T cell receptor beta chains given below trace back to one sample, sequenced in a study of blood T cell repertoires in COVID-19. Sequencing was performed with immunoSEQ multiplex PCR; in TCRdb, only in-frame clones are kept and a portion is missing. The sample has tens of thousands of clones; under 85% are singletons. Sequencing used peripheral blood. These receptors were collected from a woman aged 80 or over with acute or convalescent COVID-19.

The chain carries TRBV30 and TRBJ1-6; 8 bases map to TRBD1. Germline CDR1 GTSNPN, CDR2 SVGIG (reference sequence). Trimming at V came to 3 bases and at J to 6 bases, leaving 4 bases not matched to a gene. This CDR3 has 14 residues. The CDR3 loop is CAWSQGAVNSPLHF. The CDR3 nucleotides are TGTGCCTGGAGCCAGGGGGCGGTTAATTCACCCCTCCACTTT.

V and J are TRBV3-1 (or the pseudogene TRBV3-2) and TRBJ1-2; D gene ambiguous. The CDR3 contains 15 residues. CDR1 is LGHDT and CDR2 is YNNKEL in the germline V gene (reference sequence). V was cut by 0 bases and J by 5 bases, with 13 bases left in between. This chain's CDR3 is CASSQDPTPGYGYTF. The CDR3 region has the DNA TGTGCCAGCAGCCAAGATCCTACTCCGGGATATGGCTACACCTTC.

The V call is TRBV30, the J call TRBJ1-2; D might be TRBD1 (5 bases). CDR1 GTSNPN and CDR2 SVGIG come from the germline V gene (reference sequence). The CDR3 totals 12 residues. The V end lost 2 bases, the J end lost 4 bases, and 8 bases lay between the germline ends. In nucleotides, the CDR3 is TGTGCCTGGAGTATAGGGGCCTATGGCTACACCTTC. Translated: CAWSIGAYGYTF.

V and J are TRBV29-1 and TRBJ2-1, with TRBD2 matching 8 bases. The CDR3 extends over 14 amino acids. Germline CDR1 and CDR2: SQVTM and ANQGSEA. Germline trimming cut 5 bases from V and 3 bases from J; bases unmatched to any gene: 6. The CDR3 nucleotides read TGCAGCGTTTCCGGCGGGAGGAACTACAATGAGCAGTTCTTC. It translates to CSVSGGRNYNEQFF.

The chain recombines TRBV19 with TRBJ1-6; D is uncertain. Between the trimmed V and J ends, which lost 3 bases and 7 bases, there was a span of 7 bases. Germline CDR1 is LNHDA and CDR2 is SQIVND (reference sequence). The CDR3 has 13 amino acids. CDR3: CASSMSENSPLHF. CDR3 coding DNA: TGTGCCAGTAGTATGTCTGAGAATTCACCCCTCCACTTT.

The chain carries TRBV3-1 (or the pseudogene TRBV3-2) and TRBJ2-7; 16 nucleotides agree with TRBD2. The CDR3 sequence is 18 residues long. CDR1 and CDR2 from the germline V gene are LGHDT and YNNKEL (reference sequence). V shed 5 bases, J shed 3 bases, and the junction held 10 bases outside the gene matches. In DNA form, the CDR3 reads TGTGCCAGCAGCTCTCCCACCGGGACTAGCGGGAGGGGCTACGAGCAGTACTTC. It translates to CASSSPTGTSGRGYEQYF.

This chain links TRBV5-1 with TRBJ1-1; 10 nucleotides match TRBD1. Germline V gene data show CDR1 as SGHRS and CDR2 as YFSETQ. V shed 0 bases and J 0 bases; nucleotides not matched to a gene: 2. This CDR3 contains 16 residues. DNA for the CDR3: TGCGCCAGCAGCTTGGGACAGGGGGCCATGAACACTGAAGCTTTCTTT. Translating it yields CASSLGQGAMNTEAFF.

CDR3 loop: CATSRGTGKFEAFF. The CDR3 region has the DNA TGTGCCACCAGCAGAGGGACAGGGAAGTTTGAAGCTTTCTTT. The genes are TRBV15 and TRBJ1-1, with 8 bases matching TRBD1. Germline trimming cut 1 base from V and 7 bases from J; bases unmatched to any gene: 5. This CDR3 is 14 amino acids long. Germline V gene sequence: CDR1 LNHNV, CDR2 YYDKDF (reference sequence).

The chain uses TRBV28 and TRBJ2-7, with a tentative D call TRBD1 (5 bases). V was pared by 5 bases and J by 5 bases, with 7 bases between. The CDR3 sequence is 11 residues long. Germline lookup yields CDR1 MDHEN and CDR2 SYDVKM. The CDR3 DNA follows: TGTGCCAGCAGTCAGACAGACGAGCAGTACTTC. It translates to CASSQTDEQYF.

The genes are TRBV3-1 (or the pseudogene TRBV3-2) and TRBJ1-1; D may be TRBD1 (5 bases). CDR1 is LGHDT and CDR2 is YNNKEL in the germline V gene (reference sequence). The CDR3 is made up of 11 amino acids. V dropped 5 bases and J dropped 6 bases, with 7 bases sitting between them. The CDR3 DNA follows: TGTGCCAGCAGCTGGGGCCCTGAAGCTTTCTTT. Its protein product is CASSWGPEAFF.

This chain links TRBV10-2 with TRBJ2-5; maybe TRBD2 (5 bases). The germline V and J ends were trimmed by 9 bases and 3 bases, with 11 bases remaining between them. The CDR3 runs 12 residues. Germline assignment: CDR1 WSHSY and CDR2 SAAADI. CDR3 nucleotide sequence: TGCGCCAGTGAGGACGGGAAAGAGACCCAGTACTTC. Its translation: CASEDGKETQYF.

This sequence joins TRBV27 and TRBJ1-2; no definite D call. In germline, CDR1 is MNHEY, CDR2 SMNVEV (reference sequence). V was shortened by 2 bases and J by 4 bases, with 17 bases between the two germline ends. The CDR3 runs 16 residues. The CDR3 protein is CASSLSAGAHLYGYTF. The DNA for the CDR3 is TGTGCCAGCAGTTTAAGTGCAGGCGCTCACCTCTATGGCTACACCTTC.

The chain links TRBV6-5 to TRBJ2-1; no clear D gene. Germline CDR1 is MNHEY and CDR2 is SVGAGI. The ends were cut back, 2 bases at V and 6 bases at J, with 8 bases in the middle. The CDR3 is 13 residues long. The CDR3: CASSYMGSNEQFF. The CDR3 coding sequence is TGTGCCAGCAGTTACATGGGCAGCAATGAGCAGTTCTTC.

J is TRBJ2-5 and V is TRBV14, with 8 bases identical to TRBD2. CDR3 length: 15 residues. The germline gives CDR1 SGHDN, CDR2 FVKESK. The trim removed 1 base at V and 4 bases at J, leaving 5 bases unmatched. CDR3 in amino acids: CASSQASGRPETQYF. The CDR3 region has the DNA TGTGCCAGCAGCCAAGCCAGCGGGAGACCAGAGACCCAGTACTTC.

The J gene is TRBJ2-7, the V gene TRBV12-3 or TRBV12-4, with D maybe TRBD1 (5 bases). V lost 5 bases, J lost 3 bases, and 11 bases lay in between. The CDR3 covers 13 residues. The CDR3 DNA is TGTGCCAGCAGTATAAGACAGCACTACGAGCAGTACTTC. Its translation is CASSIRQHYEQYF.

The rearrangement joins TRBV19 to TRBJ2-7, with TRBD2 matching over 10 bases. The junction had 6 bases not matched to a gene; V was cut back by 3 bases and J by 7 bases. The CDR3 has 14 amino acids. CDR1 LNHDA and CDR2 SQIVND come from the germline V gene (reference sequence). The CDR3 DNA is TGTGCCAGTAGTATCGGGACTAGCGCAAGGGAGCAGTACTTC. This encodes CASSIGTSAREQYF.

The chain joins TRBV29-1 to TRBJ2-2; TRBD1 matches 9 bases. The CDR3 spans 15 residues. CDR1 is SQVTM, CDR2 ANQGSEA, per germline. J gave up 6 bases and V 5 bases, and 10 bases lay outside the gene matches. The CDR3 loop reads CSVQAGTGLAGELFF. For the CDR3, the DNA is TGCAGCGTTCAAGCCGGGACAGGGTTAGCCGGGGAGCTGTTTTTT.

CDR3: CASSFDTNYGYTF. CDR3 DNA sequence: TGTGCCAGCAGCTTTGACACCAACTATGGCTACACCTTC. The V call is TRBV5-4, the J call TRBJ1-2; no reliable D call. The CDR3 covers 13 residues. Trimming took off 2 bases at V and 2 bases at J, with 7 bases between the two ends. Germline lookup yields CDR1 SGHNT and CDR2 YYREEE (reference sequence).